This is a list of T cell receptor beta chains from one sample in a study of monozygotic twins with cystic fibrosis. Assay used: immunoSEQ multiplex PCR; TCRdb lists only in-frame clones, some missing. Found here are approximately 27,000 clones, 90% of them singletons; the top ten hold around 0.56%. Source material: blood. These TCRs come from a girl aged 2-10 years with cystic fibrosis. The CDR3 runs from the conserved cysteine through the conserved F or W. D genes are given only for firm matches. Size tells how often a clone was seen (once, few, many) or the class of an expanded clone, and some rows leave it out.

- | - | TRBJ1-2 | TRBV5-1 | CASKPLNLGRGADGYTF | TGCGCCAGCAAACCCCTTAATTTGGGACGGGGGGCGGATGGCTACACCTTC
- | - | TRBJ2-7 | TRBV6-1 | CASRITGNGYEQYF | TGTGCCAGCAGGATAACAGGGAATGGCTACGAGCAGTACTTC
- | - | TRBJ2-2 | TRBV20-1 | CSARDTGELFF | TGCAGTGCTAGAGACACCGGGGAGCTGTTTTTT
- | - | TRBJ1-3 | TRBV6-1 | CASSRAVSSGNTIYF | TGTGCCAGCAGTCGAGCAGTGAGCTCTGGAAACACCATATATTTT
- | - | TRBJ1-1 | TRBV6-6 | CASRRNTEAFF | TGTGCCAGCAGGAGGAACACTGAAGCTTTCTTT
- | - | TRBJ1-6 | TRBV7-9 | CASSLASRSMEGSPLHF | TGTGCCAGCAGCTTAGCGTCCCGCTCCATGGAGGGTTCACCCCTCCACTTT
- | - | TRBJ2-1 | TRBV15 | CATSVRQGVNEQFF | TGTGCCACCAGCGTCCGCCAGGGAGTCAATGAGCAGTTCTTC
- | - | TRBJ2-7 | TRBV18 | CASSPDPGSGEQYF | TGTGCCAGCTCACCGGACCCAGGGTCGGGGGAGCAGTACTTC
- | - | TRBJ2-2 | TRBV9 | CASSVGQGELFF | TGTGCCAGCAGCGTAGGACAGGGGGAGCTGTTTTTT
TRBD1 | - | TRBJ1-1 | TRBV5-6 | CASSWGQRNTEAFF | TGTGCCAGCAGCTGGGGACAGAGGAACACTGAAGCTTTCTTT
- | - | TRBJ1-4 | TRBV5-6 | CASSLVSTGTDDEKLFF | TGTGCCAGCAGCTTGGTATCAACCGGGACTGACGACGAAAAACTGTTTTTT
TRBD1 | - | TRBJ1-5 | TRBV4-1 | CASGRDRDNQPQHF | TGCGCCAGCGGCCGGGACAGGGACAATCAGCCCCAGCATTTT
TRBD1 | - | TRBJ2-2 | TRBV5-4 | CASSLAGTGDNTGELFF | TGTGCCAGCAGCTTGGCCGGGACAGGGGATAACACCGGGGAGCTGTTTTTT
TRBD2 | - | TRBJ2-1 | TRBV18 | CASSPPGLAGGHYNEQFF | TGTGCCAGCTCACCACCGGGACTAGCGGGGGGTCATTACAATGAGCAGTTCTTC
- | - | TRBJ2-3 | TRBV2 | CASSALGGPTDTQYF | TGTGCCAGCAGTGCCCTCGGGGGGCCCACAGATACGCAGTATTTT
TRBD2 | - | TRBJ2-1 | TRBV4-3 | CASSPGTSGGNEQFF | TGCGCCAGCAGCCCCGGGACTAGCGGGGGCAATGAGCAGTTCTTC
- | few | TRBJ1-2 | TRBV7-9 | CASIPGEVRGYGYTF | TGTGCCAGCATTCCTGGCGAGGTGCGGGGCTATGGCTACACCTTC
TRBD2 | - | TRBJ2-4 | TRBV9 | CASSPEGLGFAKNIQYF | TGTGCCAGCAGCCCCGAGGGACTAGGATTTGCCAAAAACATTCAGTACTTC
- | - | TRBJ1-1 | TRBV7-2 | CASSRGIYRELKTEAFF | TGTGCCAGCAGCCGGGGAATCTACAGGGAGTTGAAAACTGAAGCTTTCTTT
- | - | TRBJ2-2 | TRBV5-6 | CASSPDTTTNTGELFF | TGTGCCAGCAGTCCGGACACAACCACTAACACCGGGGAGCTGTTTTTT
- | - | TRBJ2-1 | TRBV5-1 | CASSLRGQGNEQFF | TGCGCCAGCAGCTTACGGGGCCAGGGGAATGAGCAGTTCTTC
TRBD1 | - | TRBJ2-7 | TRBV7-2 | CASSSDRGGNREQYF | TGTGCCAGCAGCTCCGACAGGGGGGGGAACAGGGAGCAGTACTTC
- | - | TRBJ1-5 | TRBV19 | CASSKDRPSNQPQHF | TGTGCCAGTAGTAAGGACAGACCTAGCAATCAGCCCCAGCATTTT